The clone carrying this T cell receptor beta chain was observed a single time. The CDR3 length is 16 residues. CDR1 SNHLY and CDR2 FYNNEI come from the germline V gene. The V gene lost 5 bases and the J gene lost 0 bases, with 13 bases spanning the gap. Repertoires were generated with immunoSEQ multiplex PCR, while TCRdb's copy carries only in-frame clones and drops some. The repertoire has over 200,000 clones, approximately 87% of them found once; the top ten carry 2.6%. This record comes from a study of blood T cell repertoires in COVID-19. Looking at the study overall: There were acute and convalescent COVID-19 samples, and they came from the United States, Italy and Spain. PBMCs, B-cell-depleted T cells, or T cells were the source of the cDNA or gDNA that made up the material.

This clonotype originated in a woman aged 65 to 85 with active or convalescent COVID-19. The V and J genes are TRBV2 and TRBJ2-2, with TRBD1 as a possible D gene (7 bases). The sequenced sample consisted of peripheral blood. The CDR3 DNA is TGTGCCAGCAGTTGGGGGGACAGTTCGAACACCGGGGAGCTGTTTTTT. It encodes CASSWGDSSNTGELFF.